This entry features one T cell receptor beta chain sequence. Antigen unknown. This sample was taken from a study of cytomegalovirus exposure and HLA in healthy donors. Primers included in the PCR were 60 Vbeta and 13 Jbeta primers. Repertoires were generated with immunoSEQ multiplex PCR, while TCRdb's copy carries only in-frame clones and drops some. The data show around 170,000 clones, with approximately 84% seen just once and more than 1.1% held by the top ten. General study points: The study found most TCR sequences rare, yet found some public TCRs in many donors. Common viral pathogens seemed to be connected with several of the most significant clusters, according to a later analysis. A later analysis reportedly found fewer N-insertions in an Asian-associated ancestry cluster than the roughly 670-donor mean. Presence/absence comparisons presumed near-even sequencing depth among donors.

This sequence was found in a girl aged 5-17 years in good health and CMV-seropositive. Sequences were obtained from PBMCs.

CDR3: CASSLWEGREKLFF. The CDR3 nucleotides read TGTGCCAGCAGCTTGTGGGAGGGACGGGAAAAACTGTTTTTT. V gene TRBV5-4 combines with J gene TRBJ1-4, with D possibly matching TRBD1 (5 bases). CDR1 and CDR2 (germline): SGHNT, YYREEE (reference sequence). The CDR3 totals 14 residues. Trimming shortened V by 1 base and J by 8 bases, and 12 bases separated the two germline ends.